These T cell receptor beta chains were read from a single sample in a study of blood T cell repertoires in COVID-19. Measured with immunoSEQ multiplex PCR; TCRdb has only the in-frame clones, and not every one. The sample includes 400,000 to 450,000 clones, about 90% of them seen just once. Sequenced: peripheral blood. All receptors come from a man aged 18 to 29 with COVID-19, enrolled during active disease. Each CDR3 is given with its conserved first and last residue.

V,J,CDR3
TRBV7-9,TRBJ2-7,CASSPQGTGEQYF
TRBV24-1,TRBJ1-5,CATSDFGQPQHF
TRBV5-1,TRBJ2-7,CASSLAGTGGMGEQYF
TRBV11-2,TRBJ2-7,CASSLEVGGFYEQYF
TRBV6-5,TRBJ1-2,CASSYGRSPNYGYTF
TRBV12-3/TRBV12-4,TRBJ1-6,CASSTGEESPLHF
TRBV6-1,TRBJ2-1,CASSEGTSQFF
TRBV27,TRBJ1-1,CASSQQGPNTEAFF
TRBV27,TRBJ1-2,CASSRLGFNGYTF
TRBV2,TRBJ1-1,CASSEADRMAFF
TRBV2,TRBJ2-1,CASRGLAVRGYNEQFF
TRBV3-1/TRBV3-2,TRBJ2-3,CASSQDRSDTDTQYF
TRBV6-2/TRBV6-3,TRBJ1-1,CASSYLDRGTEAFF
TRBV19,TRBJ2-1,CASRLAGRNGNEQFF
TRBV7-6,TRBJ2-7,CASSLGSGVSYEQYF
TRBV2,TRBJ1-5,CASSVTGVDQPQHF
TRBV7-8,TRBJ1-5,CASSLGDGKGGQPQHF
TRBV3-1/TRBV3-2,TRBJ2-7,CASSQGVAGDSEQYF
TRBV19,TRBJ2-6,CASSIEPGQETMGLADSGANVLTF
TRBV14,TRBJ1-4,CASSQRQAGRNEKLFF
TRBV6-5,TRBJ2-3,CASSYELTSTDTQYF
TRBV6-5,TRBJ1-6,CASSNQGSPLHF
TRBV5-1,TRBJ1-2,CASRAGVKVDDGYTF
TRBV6-6,TRBJ2-7,CASSYPLAEQYF
TRBV12-3/TRBV12-4,TRBJ1-5,CASKGAGVQPQHF
TRBV9,TRBJ2-7,CASSVGPTGSSYEQYF
TRBV28,TRBJ2-5,CASSPWGEHRETQYF
TRBV5-4,TRBJ1-4,CASSPPGTGDEKLFF
TRBV3-1/TRBV3-2,TRBJ2-7,CASSPAPGAYEQYF
TRBV13,TRBJ1-4,CASSLLRDNEKLFF
TRBV30,TRBJ1-5,CAWSRGYQPQHF
TRBV10-3,TRBJ2-3,CATIREGVSTDTQYF
TRBV3-1/TRBV3-2,TRBJ2-1,CASSQASGGYNEQFF
TRBV7-2,TRBJ2-7,CASSLVLGEYEQYF
TRBV27,TRBJ2-7,CASSAWDSSSYEQYF
TRBV4-1,TRBJ1-5,CASSQNREGGNQPQHF
TRBV2,TRBJ2-2,CASRGPSGLNTGELFF
TRBV6-7,TRBJ2-6,CASSPRVRSGANVLTF
TRBV20-1,TRBJ2-4,CSVTSKNIQYF
TRBV18,TRBJ1-5,CASSTRGQGSNQPQHF
TRBV19,TRBJ2-4,CASSQGSQNIQYF
TRBV24-1,TRBJ2-3,CATSDPTSGSLDTQYF
TRBV5-1,TRBJ1-1,CASSLGHRDLNTEAFF
TRBV21-1,TRBJ1-1,CASRKVGDPEAFF
TRBV5-1,TRBJ1-1,CASSMPGRGGTEAFF
TRBV2,TRBJ1-6,CASSQTGGGNSPLHF